These 16 T cell receptor beta chains came from one sample sequenced in a study of T-cell reconstitution after alpha-beta-depleted transplantation in children. Preparing the TCRbeta library involved the use of unique molecular identifiers. TCRdb redid the calling of the PCR reads with MiXCR, one entry per CDR3 protein. The profile shows around 500,000 distinct CDR3 sequences, under 15% of them singletons. The source was PBMCs from the stem cell graft donor, collected from the stem cell graft. Source of these receptors: a human donor who donated a stem cell graft to a child with combined immunodeficiency.

V usage is TRBV6-2 or TRBV6-3 and J usage is TRBJ2-1, with TRBD2 matching 8 bases. This CDR3 is 17 amino acids long. Germline lookup yields CDR1 MNHEY and CDR2 SVGEGT. Trimming removed 1 base from V and 2 bases from J; junction bases left unmatched: 7. CDR3 nucleotides: TGTGCCAGCAGTTACTTGATCGGACTAGCAACCTACAATGAGCAGTTCTTC. Protein sequence: CASSYLIGLATYNEQFF.

The CDR3 here is CASSAKENQPQHF. For the CDR3, the DNA is TGTGCCAGCAGTGCCAAGGAAAATCAGCCCCAGCATTTT. The chain carries TRBV6-1 and TRBJ1-5; D unresolved. The CDR3 sequence is 13 residues long. Germline V gene data show CDR1 as MNHNS and CDR2 as SASEGT. V lost 4 bases and J 4 bases, leaving 8 bases between the germline ends.

This chain links TRBV7-2 with TRBJ2-3, with 10 bases matching TRBD1. There are 14 residues in the CDR3. Germline V CDR1 and CDR2: SGHTA, FQGNSA. V lost 5 bases to trimming and J lost 4 bases; unmatched junction nucleotides: 3. CDR3 protein: CASSQTGGPDTQYF. In DNA, the CDR3 is TGTGCCAGCAGCCAGACAGGGGGCCCAGATACGCAGTATTTT.

This clonotype was seen a few times. The chain links TRBV20-1 to TRBJ2-7, with 7 bases matching TRBD1. The CDR3 extends over 14 amino acids. The trim removed 5 bases at V and 9 bases at J, leaving 16 bases unmatched. CDR1 is DFQATT and CDR2 is SNEGSKA in the germline V gene (reference sequence). The CDR3 is CSARPNGDRAGQYF. The CDR3 region has the DNA TGCAGTGCTCGTCCGAACGGAGACAGGGCAGGGCAGTACTTC.

This clonotype was seen ten or more times. This chain connects TRBV12-3 or TRBV12-4 to TRBJ2-1; tentatively, D is TRBD2 (7 bases). V was clipped by 6 bases and J by 9 bases, with 24 bases between them. CDR3 length: 16 residues. CDR3: CASRPTSRRGGGEQFF. The CDR3 DNA is TGTGCCAGCAGACCCACTAGCCGAAGGGGGGGAGGTGAGCAGTTCTTC.

In this sample, this clonotype turned up many times. The chain uses TRBV7-9 and TRBJ2-1; TRBD2 might be the D (5 bases). The V end lost 6 bases, the J end lost 5 bases, and 11 bases lay between the germline ends. Germline values: CDR1 SEHNR, CDR2 FQNEAQ (reference sequence). The length of the CDR3 is 13 residues. DNA of the CDR3: TGTGCCAGCAGTTTCCCGGGGAACAATGAGCAGTTCTTC. Translated, it gives CASSFPGNNEQFF.

The rearrangement links TRBV20-1 to TRBJ1-5, with unresolved D. The CDR3 contains 14 residues. The germline gives CDR1 DFQATT, CDR2 SNEGSKA (reference sequence). V was cut by 5 bases and J by 5 bases, with 16 bases left in between. In DNA, the CDR3 is TGCAGTGCTGGCCTAGACGCAGATTATCAGCCCCAGCATTTT. Translated, it gives CSAGLDADYQPQHF.

This clonotype was seen only a few times. This rearrangement joins TRBV5-1 to TRBJ2-7, with 7 bases matching TRBD1. CDR3 length equals 14 residues. Germline V lookup: CDR1 SGHRS, CDR2 YFSETQ. Trimming at V came to 4 bases and at J to 2 bases, leaving 6 bases not matched to a gene. The CDR3 loop reads CASSQDRQTYEQYF. The CDR3 region has the DNA TGCGCCAGCAGCCAGGACAGGCAGACCTACGAGCAGTACTTC.

V is TRBV5-1 and J is TRBJ2-1; 7 nucleotides line up with TRBD2. The V and J ends lost 2 bases and 4 bases, in that order; junction bases with no gene match: 12. CDR3 length equals 17 residues. In germline, CDR1 is SGHRS, CDR2 YFSETQ. The DNA for the CDR3 is TGCGCCAGCAGCTTAGGCTTGGGCGGGGGATTTTACAATGAGCAGTTCTTC. Amino acid sequence: CASSLGLGGGFYNEQFF.

This clonotype has just a few counts. This chain connects TRBV5-1 to TRBJ2-3, with D unresolved. V was trimmed by 7 bases and J by 1 base, leaving 10 bases between them. The CDR3 covers 13 residues. CDR1 and CDR2 (germline): SGHRS, YFSETQ. CDR3 sequence (DNA): TGCGCCAGCCGTGGGCGAGGCACAGATACGCAGTATTTT. This codes for CASRGRGTDTQYF.

The V and J genes are TRBV5-6 and TRBJ1-6; 8 positions match TRBD1. Per the germline V gene, CDR1 is SGHDT and CDR2 is YYEEEE. The V segment lost 0 bases and the J segment 8 bases; nucleotides outside the gene matches: 4. This CDR3 is built from 15 residues. CDR3 region: CASSLGGQVDSPLHF. The CDR3 DNA reads TGTGCCAGCAGCTTGGGGGGACAGGTTGATTCACCCCTCCACTTT. Full variable domain (rest looked up from reference TRBV5-6 and TRBJ1-6): DAGVTQSPTHLIKTRGQQVTLRCSPKSGHDTVSWYQQALGQGPQFIFQYYEEEERQRGNFPDRFSGHQFPNYSSELNVNALLLGDSALYLCASSLGGQVDSPLHFGNGTRLTVT.

The sample holds a few counts of this clonotype. The rearrangement joins TRBV30 to TRBJ2-5; D unresolved. From germline, CDR1 is GTSNPN and CDR2 SVGIG (reference sequence). CDR3 length: 13 amino acids. Trimming took 7 bases from V and 5 from J, leaving 17 bases between them. This chain's CDR3 is CALHGRLGETQYF. CDR3 sequence (DNA): TGTGCCTTGCACGGTCGGCTAGGGGAGACCCAGTACTTC.

This chain connects TRBV5-6 to TRBJ1-1; D is uncertain. Trimming shortened V by 0 bases and J by 11 bases, and 11 bases separated the two germline ends. This CDR3 has 12 residues. CDR1 SGHDT and CDR2 YYEEEE come from the germline V gene. CDR3 sequence (DNA): TGTGCCAGCAGCTTGGGGAGCCAGAACGCTTTCTTT. It encodes CASSLGSQNAFF.

V and J are TRBV13 and TRBJ2-5; TRBD2 might be the D (5 bases). The CDR3 totals 15 residues. Germline loops: CDR1 PRHDT, CDR2 FYEKMQ (reference sequence). V was clipped by 3 bases and J by 3 bases, with 14 bases between them. CDR3 amino acids: CASSFRVPGKETQYF. The CDR3 DNA sequence: TGTGCCAGCAGCTTCCGGGTGCCGGGGAAAGAGACCCAGTACTTC.

This clonotype was seen more than once but under ten times. V is TRBV29-1 and J is TRBJ1-1; D is undetermined. Trimming took off 5 bases at V and 1 base at J, with 5 bases between the two ends. The CDR3 is made up of 11 amino acids. Germline CDR1 is SQVTM and CDR2 is ANQGSEA. The CDR3 loop reads CSVRTNTEAFF. The CDR3 DNA reads TGCAGCGTTAGAACGAACACTGAAGCTTTCTTT.

This clonotype was counted at least ten times. J is TRBJ2-3 and V is TRBV24-1; no reliable D call. The CDR3 consists of 13 residues. The V end was cut by 3 bases, the J end by 8 bases, with 11 bases between. CDR1 is KGHDR and CDR2 is SFDVKD in the germline V gene. CDR3 amino acids: CATSDKVRFTQYF. The CDR3 DNA is TGTGCCACCAGTGATAAAGTCCGATTTACGCAGTATTTT.